The present T cell receptor (beta chain) was sequenced within a study of blood T cell repertoires in COVID-19 (dated by TCRdb to the early 2020s). Regarding the complete study: Samples covering the acute and convalescent phases of COVID-19 were provided by collaborators in the United States, Italy and Spain. The samples were drawn from the first 160 participants of the ongoing ImmuneRACE study and from 1,254 subjects provided by 6 global collaborators. HLA class I and class II types, where available, came from metadata supplied by the sample provider rather than from assay-based typing. Subjects who had been exposed to COVID-19, were actively infected with it, or had recovered from it provided the deeply sampled blood TCRbeta repertoires that made up the dataset. A freely available public database, intended as a resource for researchers studying the immune response to SARS-CoV-2, is where the repertoires were released. The prospective study material was composed of cDNA or gDNA derived from T cells, B-cell-depleted T cells, or PBMCs. A de-identified subject ID, COVID-19 status, age in years and sex were almost always included in the sample metadata. What the study reported, not specific to this receptor: The amount of clinical and demographic metadata varied by source and participant and was provided uncurated.

Each collaborating institution followed its own protocols to collect whole blood in K2EDTA tubes. For TCRbeta analysis, collaborator samples were shipped as frozen whole blood, as isolated PBMCs, or as DNA extracted from either sample type. The immunoSEQ Assay, a bias-controlled multiplex PCR, was used to amplify TCRbeta CDR3 regions from genomic DNA. On the authors' methods: Within the assay, amplification of reference gene primers was used to estimate how many nucleated cells each sample contained. To quantify the absolute abundance of each unique TCRbeta CDR3 rearrangement, sequence reads were collapsed and filtered. Productive Simpson clonality was computed per sample as the square root of Simpson's diversity index over productive rearrangements. TCRdb carries this immuneACCESS record with in-frame sequences only. Its versions omit some clonotypes, under half of them owing to an unresolved V gene in the studies checked, with the rest unexplained. V and J calls and clone size are given by that table; D and trimming were obtained from the DNA. Within this sample are approximately 170,000 clones, with around 90% of them counted one time only. Jointly, the top ten make up 18% of the sample.

A word on this clone: Which antigen it targets is not known. Qualities for individual bases were not recorded, and no much larger clone is one base off.

V loses 5 bases at its end and J loses 4 bases; junction bases beyond the gene matches: 6. CDR3 length: 14 amino acids, cysteine to phenylalanine. Just CDR3 DNA is preserved here, 42 bases in frame from base 1. The germline V gene encodes CDR1 MNHEY and CDR2 SVGAGI. Recombination linked TRBV6-5 to TRBJ1-2; TRBD1 aligns with 8 central bases. Sequencing was performed on peripheral blood. This clonotype was sampled from a man between 60 and 75 years old with active or convalescent COVID-19. The sequence in DNA is TGTGCCAGCAGTAGTTTAGGACAGGGCTATGGCTACACCTTC. Its product reads: CASSSLGQGYGYTF.